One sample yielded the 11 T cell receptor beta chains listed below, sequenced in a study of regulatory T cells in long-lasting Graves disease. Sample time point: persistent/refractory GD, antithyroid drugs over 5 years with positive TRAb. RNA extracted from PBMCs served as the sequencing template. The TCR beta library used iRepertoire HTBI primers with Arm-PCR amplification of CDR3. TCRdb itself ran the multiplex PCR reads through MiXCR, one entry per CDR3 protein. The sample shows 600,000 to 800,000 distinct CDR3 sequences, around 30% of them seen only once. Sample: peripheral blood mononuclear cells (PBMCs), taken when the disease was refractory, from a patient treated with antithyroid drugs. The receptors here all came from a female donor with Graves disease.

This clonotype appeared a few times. CDR3 DNA sequence: TGTGCCAGCAGTTACTCGATGGGACAGGGCCTTAATGAAAAACTGTTTTTT. It codes for CASSYSMGQGLNEKLFF. This chain connects TRBV6-2 or TRBV6-3 to TRBJ1-4, with 9 positions matching TRBD1. This CDR3 has 17 residues. Germline loops: CDR1 MNHEY, CDR2 SVGEGT. With V trimmed by 0 bases and J by 4 bases, 6 bases remained unmatched.

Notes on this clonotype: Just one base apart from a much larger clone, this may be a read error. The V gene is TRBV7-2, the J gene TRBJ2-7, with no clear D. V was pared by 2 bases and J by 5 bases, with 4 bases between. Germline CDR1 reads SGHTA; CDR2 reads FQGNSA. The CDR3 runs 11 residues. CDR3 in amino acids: CASSLRHEQYF. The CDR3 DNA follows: TGTGCCAGCAGCTTAAGGCACGAGCAGTACTTC.

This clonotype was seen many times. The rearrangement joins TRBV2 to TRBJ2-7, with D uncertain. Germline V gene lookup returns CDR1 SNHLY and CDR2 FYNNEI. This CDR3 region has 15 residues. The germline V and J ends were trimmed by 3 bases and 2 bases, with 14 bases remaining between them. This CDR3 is CASSDWINPPYEQYF. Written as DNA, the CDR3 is TGTGCCAGCAGTGATTGGATTAACCCTCCCTACGAGCAGTACTTC.

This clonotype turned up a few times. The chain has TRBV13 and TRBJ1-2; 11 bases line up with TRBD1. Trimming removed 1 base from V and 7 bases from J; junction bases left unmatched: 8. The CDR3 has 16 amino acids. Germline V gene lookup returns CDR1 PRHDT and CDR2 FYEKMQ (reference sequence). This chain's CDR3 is CASSLDRDRGWSGYTF. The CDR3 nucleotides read TGTGCCAGCAGCTTAGACAGGGACAGGGGGTGGAGTGGCTACACCTTC.

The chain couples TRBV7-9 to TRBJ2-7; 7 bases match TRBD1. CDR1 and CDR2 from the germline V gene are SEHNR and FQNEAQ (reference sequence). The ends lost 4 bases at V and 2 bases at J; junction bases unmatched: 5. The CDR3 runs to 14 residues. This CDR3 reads CASSYDRVPYEQYF. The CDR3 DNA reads TGTGCCAGCAGCTATGACAGGGTACCCTACGAGCAGTACTTC.

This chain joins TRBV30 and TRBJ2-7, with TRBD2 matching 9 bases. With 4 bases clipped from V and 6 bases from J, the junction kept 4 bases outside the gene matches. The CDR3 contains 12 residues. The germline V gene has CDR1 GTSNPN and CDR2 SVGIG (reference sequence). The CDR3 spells CAWKGGRGEQYF. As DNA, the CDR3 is TGTGCCTGGAAAGGCGGGAGGGGCGAGCAGTACTTC.

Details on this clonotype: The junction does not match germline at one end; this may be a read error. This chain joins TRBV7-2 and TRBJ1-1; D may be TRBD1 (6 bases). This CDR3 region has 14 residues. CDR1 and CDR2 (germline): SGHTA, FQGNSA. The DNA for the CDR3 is TGTGCCAGCAGCTTGGGACACCGGAACGCTGAAGCTTTCTTT. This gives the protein CASSLGHRNAEAFF. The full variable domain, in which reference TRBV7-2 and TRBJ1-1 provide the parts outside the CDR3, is GAGVSQSPSNKVTEKGKDVELRCDPISGHTALYWYRQSLGQGLEFLIYFQGNSAPDKSGLPSDRFSAERTGGSVSTLTIQRTQQEDSAVYLCASSLGHRNAEAFFGQGTRLTVV.

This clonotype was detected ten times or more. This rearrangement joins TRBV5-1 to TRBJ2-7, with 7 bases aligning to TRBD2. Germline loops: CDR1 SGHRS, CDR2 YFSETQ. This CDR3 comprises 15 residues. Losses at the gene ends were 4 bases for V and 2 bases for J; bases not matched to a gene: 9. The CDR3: CASSPQAGETYEQYF. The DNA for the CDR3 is TGCGCCAGCAGCCCGCAGGCGGGGGAGACCTACGAGCAGTACTTC.

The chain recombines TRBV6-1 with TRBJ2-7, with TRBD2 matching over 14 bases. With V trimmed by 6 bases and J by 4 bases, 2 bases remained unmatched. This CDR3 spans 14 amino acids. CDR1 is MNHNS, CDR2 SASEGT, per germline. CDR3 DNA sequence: TGTGCCAGCAGGAGGACTAGCGGGGGGTACGAGCAGTACTTC. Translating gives CASRRTSGGYEQYF.

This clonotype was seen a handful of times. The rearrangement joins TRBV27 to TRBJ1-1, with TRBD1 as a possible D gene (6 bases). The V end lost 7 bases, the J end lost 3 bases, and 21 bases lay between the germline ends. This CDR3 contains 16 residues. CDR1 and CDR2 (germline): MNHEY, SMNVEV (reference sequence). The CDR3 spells CASTPGAPPVDTEAFF. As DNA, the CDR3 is TGTGCCAGCACCCCAGGGGCTCCTCCTGTGGACACTGAAGCTTTCTTT.

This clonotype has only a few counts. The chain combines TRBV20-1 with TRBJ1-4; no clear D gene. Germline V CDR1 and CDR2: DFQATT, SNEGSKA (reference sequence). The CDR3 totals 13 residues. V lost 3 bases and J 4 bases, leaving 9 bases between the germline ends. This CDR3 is CSASGLINEKLFF. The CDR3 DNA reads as TGCAGTGCTAGCGGACTGATTAATGAAAAACTGTTTTTT.